One sample yielded the 17 T cell receptor beta chains listed below, sequenced in a study of blood T cells in healthy people across ages. Sample-barcoded 5' priming and a J-beta primer mix drove a second PCR of about 6 to 11 cycles. TCRdb ran MiXCR on the 5' RACE reads and lists one entry per CDR3 protein. The data show fewer than 800,000 distinct CDR3 sequences, approximately 30% seen once. Source material: blood. The receptors originated from a woman aged 80 or over in good health.

The V call is TRBV11-2, the J call TRBJ2-7; the match to TRBD1 covers 7 bases. The length of the CDR3 is 14 residues. The J segment lost 1 base and the V segment lost 6 bases, leaving 6 bases of the junction unmatched. The germline V gene encodes CDR1 SGHAT and CDR2 FQNNGV. CDR3 sequence reads: CASRQGPTSYEQYF. CDR3 nucleotides: TGTGCCAGCAGACAGGGGCCCACATCCTACGAGCAGTACTTC.

To note about this clonotype: Since a much larger clone is just one base distant, this may be a read error. The J gene is TRBJ2-1, the V gene TRBV7-2; D is unresolved. CDR3 length: 14 amino acids. Germline CDR1 reads SGHTA; CDR2 reads FQGNSA. The DNA for the CDR3 is TGTGCCGGCAGCTTCCCTACCCTCCGGAATGAGCAGTTCTTC. It encodes CAGSFPTLRNEQFF.

The rearrangement links TRBV20-1 to TRBJ2-1; D assignment may be TRBD1 or TRBD2 (5 bases each). The CDR3 is 10 amino acids. The V end was cut by 5 bases, the J end by 15 bases, with 14 bases between. From germline, CDR1 is DFQATT and CDR2 SNEGSKA (reference sequence). The CDR3 spells CSAEGTEGFF. The DNA of the CDR3 is TGCAGTGCTGAGGGGACCGAAGGGTTCTTC.

The rearrangement links TRBV7-2 to TRBJ2-1; D is undetermined. V was pared by 4 bases and J by 8 bases, with 15 bases between. The germline V gene has CDR1 SGHTA and CDR2 FQGNSA. The CDR3 is made up of 14 amino acids. The CDR3 loop reads CASSWGSTRDEQFF. The CDR3 nucleotides are TGTGCCAGCAGCTGGGGATCGACGCGTGATGAGCAGTTCTTC.

There are many counts of this clonotype. The CDR3 reads CASSPRGVGTQYF. The CDR3 DNA reads TGTGCCAGCAGTCCTAGGGGGGTTGGCACGCAGTATTTT. The chain is built from TRBV7-9 and TRBJ2-3, with D perhaps given as TRBD1 or TRBD2 (6 bases each). Per the germline V gene, CDR1 is SEHNR and CDR2 is FQNEAQ (reference sequence). The CDR3 runs 13 residues. V lost 6 bases and J 9 bases, leaving 16 bases between the germline ends.

This chain joins TRBV12-3 or TRBV12-4 and TRBJ2-4; perhaps TRBD2 as D (5 bases). V lost 3 bases and J lost 2, with 8 bases in between. CDR3 length equals 14 residues. The CDR3, as DNA: TGTGCCAGCAGTTTGGGAGAGACCAAAAACATTCAGTACTTC. Protein sequence: CASSLGETKNIQYF.

Notes on this clonotype: A much larger clone differs by one base, so this may be a read error. The chain employs TRBV12-3 or TRBV12-4 and TRBJ2-5; a weak D match, TRBD1 (8 bases). The J call is in doubt because the DNA end fits TRBJ2-7 better. This CDR3 has 13 residues. The chain's CDR3 is CASNRGGPYEQYF. The CDR3 DNA reads TGTGCCAGCAACAGGGGGGGGCCCTACGAGCAGTACTTC.

This clonotype was observed at least ten times. V usage is TRBV5-1 and J usage is TRBJ2-6; a possible D gene is TRBD2 (6 bases). The CDR3 is 15 residues long. The V end was cut by 2 bases, the J end by 4 bases, with 10 bases between. Germline CDR1 reads SGHRS; CDR2 reads YFSETQ. The CDR3 sequence: CASSFGGFGANVLTF. CDR3 nucleotides: TGCGCCAGCAGCTTCGGAGGGTTCGGGGCCAACGTCCTGACTTTC.

A note on this clonotype: A much larger clone is a single base away; this may be a read error. The V and J genes are TRBV6-1 and TRBJ1-2, with unresolved D. V was pared by 4 bases and J by 4 bases, with 13 bases between. The CDR3 length is 14 residues. Germline V gene sequence: CDR1 MNHNS, CDR2 SASEGT. CDR3 coding DNA: TGTGCCAGCAGTGTACGGGCAGAGATCTATGGCTACACCTTC. Protein: CASSVRAEIYGYTF.

This clonotype was detected ten times or more. The rearrangement links TRBV20-1 to TRBJ2-7; 7 nucleotides agree with TRBD2. Germline CDR1 and CDR2: DFQATT and SNEGSKA (reference sequence). This CDR3 spans 13 amino acids. Trimming removed 3 bases from V and 5 bases from J; junction bases left unmatched: 7. The CDR3 DNA is TGCAGTGCTAGCGGGGGGAGTCTGAACGAGCAGTACTTC. Translated, it gives CSASGGSLNEQYF.

This clonotype has only a few counts. The CDR3 DNA is TGCAGTGCTAGAGGGCAGGGAGGCGATCAGCCCCAGCATTTT. Its translation is CSARGQGGDQPQHF. The chain links TRBV20-1 to TRBJ1-5; maybe TRBD1 (5 bases). There are 14 residues in the CDR3. Trimming shortened V by 1 base and J by 5 bases, and 12 bases separated the two germline ends. Looked up from germline, CDR1 is DFQATT and CDR2 is SNEGSKA (reference sequence).

The genes are TRBV5-1 and TRBJ2-1; TRBD2 aligns across 14 bases. Germline CDR1 reads SGHRS; CDR2 reads YFSETQ. V trimming: 6 bases; J trimming: 0 bases; junction bases outside the gene matches: 5. The CDR3 length is 17 residues. The CDR3 DNA follows: TGCGCCAGCACCGGGACTAGCGGGAGCAGCTCCTACAATGAGCAGTTCTTC. Its translation: CASTGTSGSSSYNEQFF.

The CDR3 nucleotides are TGTGCCAGCAGCGTAGATGCCCAGTACCAAGAGACCCAGTACTTC. It yields the protein CASSVDAQYQETQYF. V gene TRBV9 combines with J gene TRBJ2-5; D call uncertain. Deletions cut 0 bases from V and 0 bases from J, with 9 bases between. The CDR3 has 15 residues. The germline gives CDR1 SGDLS, CDR2 YYNGEE.

This clonotype was counted many times. The V call is TRBV20-1, the J call TRBJ2-4, with 10 bases aligning to TRBD2. CDR1 and CDR2 (germline): DFQATT, SNEGSKA (reference sequence). This CDR3 is 13 amino acids long. J lost 3 bases, V lost 5 bases, and 1 base had no gene match. The CDR3 here is CSALAGGKNIQYF. The CDR3 DNA is TGCAGTGCTTTAGCGGGGGGCAAAAACATTCAGTACTTC.

The table lists this clonotype with a few counts. V usage is TRBV5-1 and J usage is TRBJ2-3; D perhaps matches TRBD1 (6 bases). From germline, CDR1 is SGHRS and CDR2 YFSETQ. Trimming took off 4 bases at V and 6 bases at J, with 18 bases between the two ends. This CDR3 contains 15 residues. The CDR3 region is CASSLDSGRADTQYF. Here the CDR3 DNA reads TGCGCCAGCAGCCTGGACAGCGGCCGAGCGGATACGCAGTATTTT.

The table lists this clonotype with a few counts. Just one base apart from a much larger clone, this may be a read error. The CDR3 nucleotides read TGCAGTGCCTTTAATGCCCTAGCGGGTACGTTCAATGAGCAGTACTTC. It codes for CSAFNALAGTFNEQYF. The chain links TRBV20-1 to TRBJ2-1, with TRBD2 matching over 8 bases. Matching the DNA end better, TRBJ2-7 makes the J call doubtful. Germline V gene data show CDR1 as DFQATT and CDR2 as SNEGSKA (reference sequence). The CDR3 sequence is 16 residues long.

V gene TRBV20-1 combines with J gene TRBJ1-2; no firm D call. The CDR3 extends over 14 amino acids. V was pared by 1 base and J by 8 bases, with 17 bases between. CDR1 DFQATT and CDR2 SNEGSKA come from the germline V gene (reference sequence). The CDR3 DNA reads as TGCAGTGCTAGAGCGGTCGGTGGCGTCGGGGGCTACACCTTC. This sequence encodes CSARAVGGVGGYTF.